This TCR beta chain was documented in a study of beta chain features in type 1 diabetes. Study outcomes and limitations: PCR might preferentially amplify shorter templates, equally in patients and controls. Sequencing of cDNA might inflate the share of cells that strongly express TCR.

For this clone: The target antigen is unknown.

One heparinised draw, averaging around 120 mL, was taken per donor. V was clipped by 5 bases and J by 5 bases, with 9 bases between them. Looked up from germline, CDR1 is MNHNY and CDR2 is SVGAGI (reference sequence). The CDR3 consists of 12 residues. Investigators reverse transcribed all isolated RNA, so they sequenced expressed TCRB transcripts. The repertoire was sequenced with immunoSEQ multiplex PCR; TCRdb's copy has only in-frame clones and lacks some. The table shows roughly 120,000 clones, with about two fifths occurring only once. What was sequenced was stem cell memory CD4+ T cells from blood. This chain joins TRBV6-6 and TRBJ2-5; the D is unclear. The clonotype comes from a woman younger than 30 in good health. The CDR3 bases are TGTGCCAGCAGTCCGGCCGGGGAGACCCAGTACTTC. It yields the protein CASSPAGETQYF.